The TCR beta chain described here comes from a study of T cell changes during pregnancy in multiple sclerosis. Using immunoSEQ multiplex PCR, the repertoire was profiled, and TCRdb retains in-frame clones only, with some absent. Of about 110,000 clones listed, approximately 90% are singletons. Sample: peripheral blood, taken after pregnancy. The sequence was obtained from a female donor with multiple sclerosis, enrolled in a pregnancy study.

In DNA, the CDR3 is TGTGCCAGCAGCGTAGAGGTAGCGGGAGTTAATGAGCAGTTCTTC. Protein: CASSVEVAGVNEQFF. The V and J genes are TRBV9 and TRBJ2-1, with 9 bases identical to TRBD2. CDR3 length: 15 amino acids. The trim removed 0 bases at V and 7 bases at J, leaving 5 bases unmatched. Germline V gives CDR1 SGDLS, CDR2 YYNGEE.